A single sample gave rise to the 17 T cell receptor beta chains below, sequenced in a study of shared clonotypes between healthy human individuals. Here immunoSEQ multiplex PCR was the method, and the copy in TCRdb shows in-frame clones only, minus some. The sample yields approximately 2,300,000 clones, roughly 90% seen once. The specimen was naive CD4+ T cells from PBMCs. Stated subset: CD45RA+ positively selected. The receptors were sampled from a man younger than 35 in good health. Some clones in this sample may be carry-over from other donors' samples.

Here the CDR3 reads CASSSSRLAGRGNYNEQFF. In DNA, the CDR3 is TGTGCCAGCAGTTCTTCCAGGCTAGCGGGAAGGGGGAACTACAATGAGCAGTTCTTC. This chain joins TRBV7-2 and TRBJ2-1; 9 bases agree with TRBD2. Germline values: CDR1 SGHTA, CDR2 FQGNSA. J was trimmed by 3 bases and V by 6 bases; bases with no gene match: 18. The CDR3 covers 19 residues.

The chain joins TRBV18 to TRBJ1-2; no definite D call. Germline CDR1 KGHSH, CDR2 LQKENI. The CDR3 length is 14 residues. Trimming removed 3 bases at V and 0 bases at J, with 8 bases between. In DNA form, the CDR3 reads TGTGCCAGCTCACCTATTGAATCTAACTATGGCTACACCTTC. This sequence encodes CASSPIESNYGYTF.

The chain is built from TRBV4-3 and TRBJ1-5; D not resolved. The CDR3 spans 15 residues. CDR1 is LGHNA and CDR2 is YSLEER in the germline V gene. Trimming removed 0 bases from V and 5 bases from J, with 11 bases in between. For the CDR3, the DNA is TGCGCCAGCAGCCAAGATCTCCTTTCTCATCAGCCCCAGCATTTT. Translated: CASSQDLLSHQPQHF.

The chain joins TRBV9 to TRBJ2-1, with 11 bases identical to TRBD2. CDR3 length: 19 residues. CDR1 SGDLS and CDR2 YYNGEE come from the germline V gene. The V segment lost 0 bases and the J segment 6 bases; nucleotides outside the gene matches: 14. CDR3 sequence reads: CASSVASRGGTSGFNEQFF. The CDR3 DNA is TGTGCCAGCAGCGTAGCTTCACGTGGGGGGACTAGCGGATTCAATGAGCAGTTCTTC.

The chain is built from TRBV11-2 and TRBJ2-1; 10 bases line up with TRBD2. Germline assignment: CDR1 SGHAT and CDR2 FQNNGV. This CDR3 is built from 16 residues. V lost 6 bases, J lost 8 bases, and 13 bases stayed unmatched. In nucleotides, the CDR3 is TGTGCCAGCAGTCGACTGGCGGGACTAGCGCTCGATGAGCAGTTCTTC. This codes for CASSRLAGLALDEQFF.

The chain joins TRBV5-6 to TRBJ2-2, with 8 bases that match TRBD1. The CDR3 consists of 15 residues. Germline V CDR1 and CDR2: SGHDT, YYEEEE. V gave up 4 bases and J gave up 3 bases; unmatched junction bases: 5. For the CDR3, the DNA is TGTGCCAGCAGCAGAGGACAGGGATACACCGGGGAGCTGTTTTTT. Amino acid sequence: CASSRGQGYTGELFF.

The CDR3 here is CASSPDRNGYTF. The CDR3 DNA follows: TGTGCCAGCAGTCCCGACAGGAATGGCTACACCTTC. The chain is built from TRBV2 and TRBJ1-2; possibly TRBD1 for D (6 bases). The germline gives CDR1 SNHLY, CDR2 FYNNEI. This CDR3 is built from 12 residues. V gave up 5 bases and J gave up 6 bases, with 10 bases separating them.

The CDR3 loop reads CASSPGRLSYNEQFF. The CDR3 nucleotides are TGTGCCAGCAGCCCCGGACGTCTCTCCTACAATGAGCAGTTCTTC. V and J are TRBV11-1 and TRBJ2-1; no clear D. The CDR3 runs to 15 residues. Germline CDR1 SGHAT, CDR2 FQDESV (reference sequence). Trimming left V 5 bases short and J 0 bases short, with 11 bases between. Complete variable domain (other parts from reference TRBV11-1 and TRBJ2-1): EAEVAQSPRYKITEKSQAVAFWCDPISGHATLYWYRQILGQGPELLVQFQDESVVDDSQLPKDRFSAERLKGVDSTLKIQPAELGDSAMYLCASSPGRLSYNEQFFGPGTRLTVL.

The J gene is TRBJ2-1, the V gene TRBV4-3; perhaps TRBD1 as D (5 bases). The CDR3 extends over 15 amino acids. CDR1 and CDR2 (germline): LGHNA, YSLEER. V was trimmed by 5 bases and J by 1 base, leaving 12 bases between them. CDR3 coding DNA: TGCGCCAGCAGCTTGGGGCGCGGATCCTACAATGAGCAGTTCTTC. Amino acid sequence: CASSLGRGSYNEQFF.

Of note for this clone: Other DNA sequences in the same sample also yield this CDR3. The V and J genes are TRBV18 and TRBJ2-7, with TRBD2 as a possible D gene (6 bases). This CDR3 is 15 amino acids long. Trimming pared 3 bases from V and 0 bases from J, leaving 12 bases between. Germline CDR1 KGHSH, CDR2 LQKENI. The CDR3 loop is CASSPRDGLSYEQYF. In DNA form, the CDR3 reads TGTGCCAGCTCACCGCGGGACGGACTCTCCTACGAGCAGTACTTC.

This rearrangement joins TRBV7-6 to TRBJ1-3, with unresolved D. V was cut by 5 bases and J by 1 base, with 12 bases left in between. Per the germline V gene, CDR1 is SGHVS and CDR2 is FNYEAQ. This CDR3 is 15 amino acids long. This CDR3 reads CASSPPVASGNTIYF. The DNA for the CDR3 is TGTGCCAGCAGCCCACCCGTGGCATCTGGAAACACCATATATTTT.

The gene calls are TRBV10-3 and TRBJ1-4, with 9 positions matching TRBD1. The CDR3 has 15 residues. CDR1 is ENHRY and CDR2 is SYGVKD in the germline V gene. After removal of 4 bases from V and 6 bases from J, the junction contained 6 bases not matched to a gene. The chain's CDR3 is CAISARTGEDEKLFF. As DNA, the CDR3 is TGTGCCATCAGTGCTAGGACAGGGGAGGATGAAAAACTGTTTTTT.

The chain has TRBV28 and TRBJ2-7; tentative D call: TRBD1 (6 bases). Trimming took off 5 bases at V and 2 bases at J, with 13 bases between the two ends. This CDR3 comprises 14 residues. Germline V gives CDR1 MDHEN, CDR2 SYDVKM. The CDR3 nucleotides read TGTGCCAGCAGTCCTCGGACAGACCCCTACGAGCAGTACTTC. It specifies CASSPRTDPYEQYF.

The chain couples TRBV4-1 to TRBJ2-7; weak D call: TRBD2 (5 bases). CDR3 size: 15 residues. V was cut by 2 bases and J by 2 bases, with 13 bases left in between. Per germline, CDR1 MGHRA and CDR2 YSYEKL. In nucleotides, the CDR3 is TGCGCCAGCAGCCAAAGGCGGACTCGAACCTACGAGCAGTACTTC. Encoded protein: CASSQRRTRTYEQYF.

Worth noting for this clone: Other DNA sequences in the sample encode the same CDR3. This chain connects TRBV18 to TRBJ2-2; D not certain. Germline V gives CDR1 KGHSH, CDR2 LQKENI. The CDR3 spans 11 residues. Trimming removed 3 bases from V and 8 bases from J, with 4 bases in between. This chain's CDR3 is CASSPGGELFF. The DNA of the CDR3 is TGTGCCAGCTCACCGGGGGGGGAGCTGTTTTTT.

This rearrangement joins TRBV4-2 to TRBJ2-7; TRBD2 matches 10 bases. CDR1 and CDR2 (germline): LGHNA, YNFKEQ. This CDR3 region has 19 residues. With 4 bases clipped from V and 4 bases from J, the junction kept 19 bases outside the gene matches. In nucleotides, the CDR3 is TGTGCCAGCAGCCTAGAGTACTTCACTGGGGCTAGCGGGAGTTACGAGCAGTACTTC. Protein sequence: CASSLEYFTGASGSYEQYF.

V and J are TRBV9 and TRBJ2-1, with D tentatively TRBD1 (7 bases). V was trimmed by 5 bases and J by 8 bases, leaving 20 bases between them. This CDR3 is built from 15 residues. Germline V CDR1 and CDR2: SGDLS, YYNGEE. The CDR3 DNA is TGTGCCAGCAGTGCCCAGGGGGGAGGATATTATGAGCAGTTCTTC. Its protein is CASSAQGGGYYEQFF.